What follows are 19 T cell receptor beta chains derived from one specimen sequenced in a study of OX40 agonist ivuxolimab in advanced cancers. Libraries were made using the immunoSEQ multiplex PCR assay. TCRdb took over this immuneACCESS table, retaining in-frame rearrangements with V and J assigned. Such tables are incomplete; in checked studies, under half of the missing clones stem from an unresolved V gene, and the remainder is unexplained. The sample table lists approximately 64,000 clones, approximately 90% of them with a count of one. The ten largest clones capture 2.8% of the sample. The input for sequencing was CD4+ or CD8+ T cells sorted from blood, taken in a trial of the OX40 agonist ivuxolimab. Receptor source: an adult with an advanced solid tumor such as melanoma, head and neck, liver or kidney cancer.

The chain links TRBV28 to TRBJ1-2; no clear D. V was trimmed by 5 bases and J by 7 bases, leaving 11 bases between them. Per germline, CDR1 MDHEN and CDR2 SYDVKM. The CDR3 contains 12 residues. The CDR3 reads CASSPGYRGYTF. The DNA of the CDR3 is TGTGCCAGCAGTCCCGGGTATCGTGGCTACACCTTC.

In DNA, the CDR3 is TGCGCCAGCAGCTTGCTGGGACAGGCCCAAGAGACCCAGTACTTC. This codes for CASSLLGQAQETQYF. The chain combines TRBV5-1 with TRBJ2-5; 8 bases are a match to TRBD1. CDR1 is SGHRS, CDR2 YFSETQ, per germline. The CDR3 totals 15 residues. The trim removed 1 base at V and 1 base at J, leaving 3 bases unmatched.

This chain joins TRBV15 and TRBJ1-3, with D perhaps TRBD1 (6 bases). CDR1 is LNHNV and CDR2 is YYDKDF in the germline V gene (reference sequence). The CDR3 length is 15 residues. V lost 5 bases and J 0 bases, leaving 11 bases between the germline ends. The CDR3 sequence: CATSGPGVSGNTIYF. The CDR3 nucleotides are TGTGCCACCAGCGGACCAGGGGTCTCTGGAAACACCATATATTTT.

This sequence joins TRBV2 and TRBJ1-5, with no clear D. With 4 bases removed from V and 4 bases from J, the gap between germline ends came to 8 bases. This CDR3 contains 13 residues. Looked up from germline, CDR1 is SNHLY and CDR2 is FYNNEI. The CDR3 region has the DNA TGTGCCAGCAGTGTGCCAAATAATCAGCCCCAGCATTTT. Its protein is CASSVPNNQPQHF.

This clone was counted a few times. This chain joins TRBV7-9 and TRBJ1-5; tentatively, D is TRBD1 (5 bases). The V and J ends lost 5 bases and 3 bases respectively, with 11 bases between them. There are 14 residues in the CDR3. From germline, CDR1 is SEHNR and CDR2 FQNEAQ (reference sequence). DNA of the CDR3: TGTGCCAGCAGCCCGACACAGGACAATCAGCCCCAGCATTTT. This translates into CASSPTQDNQPQHF.

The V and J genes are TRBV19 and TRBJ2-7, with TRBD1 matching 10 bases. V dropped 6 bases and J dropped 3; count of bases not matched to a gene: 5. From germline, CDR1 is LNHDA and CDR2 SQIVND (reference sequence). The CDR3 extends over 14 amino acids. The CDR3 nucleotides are TGTGCCAGTAGCCAGGGGACAGGGGACTACGAGCAGTACTTC. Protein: CASSQGTGDYEQYF. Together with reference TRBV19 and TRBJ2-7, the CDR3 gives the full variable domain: DGGITQSPKYLFRKEGQNVTLSCEQNLNHDAMYWYRQDPGQGLRLIYYSQIVNDFQKGDIAEGYSVSREKKESFPLTVTSAQKNPTAFYLCASSQGTGDYEQYFGPGTRLTVT.

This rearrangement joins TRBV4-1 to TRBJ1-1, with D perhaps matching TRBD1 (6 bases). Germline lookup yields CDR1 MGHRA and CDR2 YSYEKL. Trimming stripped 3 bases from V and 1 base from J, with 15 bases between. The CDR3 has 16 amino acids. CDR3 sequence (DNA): TGCGCCAGCAGCCACCGAGGGGGGGATTCGAACACTGAAGCTTTCTTT. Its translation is CASSHRGGDSNTEAFF.

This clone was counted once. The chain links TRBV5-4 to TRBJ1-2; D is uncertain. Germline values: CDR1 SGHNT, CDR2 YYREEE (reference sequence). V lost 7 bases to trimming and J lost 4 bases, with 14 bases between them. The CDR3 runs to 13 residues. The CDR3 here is CASGAPRIYGYTF. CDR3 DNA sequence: TGTGCCAGCGGCGCGCCTCGGATCTATGGCTACACCTTC.

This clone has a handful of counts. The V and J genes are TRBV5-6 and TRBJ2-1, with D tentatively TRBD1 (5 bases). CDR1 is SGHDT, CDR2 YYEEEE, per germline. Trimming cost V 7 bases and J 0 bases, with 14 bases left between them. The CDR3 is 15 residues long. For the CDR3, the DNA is TGTGCCAGCGGGGCCGGACCGAGCTCCTACAATGAGCAGTTCTTC. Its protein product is CASGAGPSSYNEQFF.

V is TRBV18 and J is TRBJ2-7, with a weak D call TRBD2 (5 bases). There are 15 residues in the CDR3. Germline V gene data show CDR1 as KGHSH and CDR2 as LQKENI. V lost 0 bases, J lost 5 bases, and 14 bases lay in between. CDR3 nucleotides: TGTGCCAGCTCACCACCTGGACCCCAGGAGGACGAGCAGTACTTC. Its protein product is CASSPPGPQEDEQYF.

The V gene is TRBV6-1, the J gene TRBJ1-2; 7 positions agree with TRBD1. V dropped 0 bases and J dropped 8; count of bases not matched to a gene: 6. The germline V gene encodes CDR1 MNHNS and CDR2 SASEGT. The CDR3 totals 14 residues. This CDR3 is CASSEAGRGGGYTF. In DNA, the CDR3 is TGTGCCAGCAGTGAAGCTGGCAGGGGGGGAGGCTACACCTTC.

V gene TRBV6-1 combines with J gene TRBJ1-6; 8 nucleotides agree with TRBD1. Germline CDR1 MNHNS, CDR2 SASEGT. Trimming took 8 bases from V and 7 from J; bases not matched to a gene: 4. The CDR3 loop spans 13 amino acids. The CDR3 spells CASGQGRNSPLHF. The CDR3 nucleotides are TGTGCCAGCGGACAGGGACGGAATTCACCCCTCCACTTT.

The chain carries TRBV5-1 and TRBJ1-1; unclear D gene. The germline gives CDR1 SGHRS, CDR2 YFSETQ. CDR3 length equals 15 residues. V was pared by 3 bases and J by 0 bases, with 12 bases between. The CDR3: CASSWSGGMNTEAFF. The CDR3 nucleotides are TGCGCCAGCAGCTGGTCAGGCGGTATGAACACTGAAGCTTTCTTT. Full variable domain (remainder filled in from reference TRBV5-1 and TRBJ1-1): KAGVTQTPRYLIKTRGQQVTLSCSPISGHRSVSWYQQTPGQGLQFLFEYFSETQRNKGNFPGRFSGRQFSNSRSEMNVSTLELGDSALYLCASSWSGGMNTEAFFGQGTRLTVV.

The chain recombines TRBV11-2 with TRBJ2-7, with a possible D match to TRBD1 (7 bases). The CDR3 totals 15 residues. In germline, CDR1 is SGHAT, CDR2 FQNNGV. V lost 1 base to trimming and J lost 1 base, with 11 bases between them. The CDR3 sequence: CASSLVGGQSYEQYF. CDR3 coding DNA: TGTGCCAGCAGCTTAGTGGGGGGACAGTCCTACGAGCAGTACTTC.

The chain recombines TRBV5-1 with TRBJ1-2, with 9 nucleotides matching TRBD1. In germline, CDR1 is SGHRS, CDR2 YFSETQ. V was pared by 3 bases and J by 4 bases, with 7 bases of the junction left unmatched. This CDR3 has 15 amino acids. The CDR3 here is CASSSEQGAVYGYTF. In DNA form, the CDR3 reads TGCGCCAGCAGCTCGGAACAGGGGGCGGTCTATGGCTACACCTTC. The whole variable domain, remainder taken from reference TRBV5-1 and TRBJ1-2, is KAGVTQTPRYLIKTRGQQVTLSCSPISGHRSVSWYQQTPGQGLQFLFEYFSETQRNKGNFPGRFSGRQFSNSRSEMNVSTLELGDSALYLCASSSEQGAVYGYTFGSGTRLTVV.

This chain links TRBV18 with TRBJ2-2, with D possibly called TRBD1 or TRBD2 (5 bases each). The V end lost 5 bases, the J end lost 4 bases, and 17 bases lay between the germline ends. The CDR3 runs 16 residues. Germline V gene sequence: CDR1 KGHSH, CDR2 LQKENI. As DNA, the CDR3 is TGTGCCAGCTCATCCCCCGGGACCCGTGCCACCGGGGAGCTGTTTTTT. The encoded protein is CASSSPGTRATGELFF. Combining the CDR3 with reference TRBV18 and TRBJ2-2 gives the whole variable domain NAGVMQNPRHLVRRRGQEARLRCSPMKGHSHVYWYRQLPEEGLKFMVYLQKENIIDESGMPKERFSAEFPKEGPSILRIQQVVRGDSAAYFCASSSPGTRATGELFFGEGSRLTVL.

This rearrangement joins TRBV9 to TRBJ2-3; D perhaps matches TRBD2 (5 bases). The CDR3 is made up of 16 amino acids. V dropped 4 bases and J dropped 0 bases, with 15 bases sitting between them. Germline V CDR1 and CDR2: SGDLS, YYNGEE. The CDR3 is CASSPREGGSTDTQYF. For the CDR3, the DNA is TGTGCCAGCAGCCCCCGGGAAGGCGGAAGCACAGATACGCAGTATTTT.

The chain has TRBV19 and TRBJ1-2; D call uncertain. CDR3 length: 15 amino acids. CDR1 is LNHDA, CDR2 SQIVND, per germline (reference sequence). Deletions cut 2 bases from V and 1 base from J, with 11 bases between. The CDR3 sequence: CASSISGNYNYGYTF. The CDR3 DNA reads TGTGCCAGTAGTATATCGGGGAACTATAACTATGGCTACACCTTC.

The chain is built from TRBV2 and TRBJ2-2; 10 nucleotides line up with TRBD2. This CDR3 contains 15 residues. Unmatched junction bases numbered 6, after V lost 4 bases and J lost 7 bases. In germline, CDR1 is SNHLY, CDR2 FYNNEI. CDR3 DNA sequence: TGTGCCAGCAGTGGAACTAGCGGGGCTGGCGGGGAGCTGTTTTTT. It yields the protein CASSGTSGAGGELFF.